The next 19 T cell receptor beta chains were all read from a single sample in a study of T cell repertoires in cytomegalovirus infection. TCRdb itself ran the reads through MiXCR, one entry per CDR3 protein. The sample includes 450,000 to 600,000 distinct CDR3 sequences, approximately 10% of them seen just once. Sequenced sample: PBMCs. These receptor sequences come from a human donor in good health (CMV status not recorded). Some clones in this sample may be carry-over from other donors' samples.

This clonotype was found many times. J is TRBJ2-3 and V is TRBV6-1; 9 positions match TRBD1. V lost 2 bases and J lost 3; bases outside the gene matches: 3. Germline V gene data show CDR1 as MNHNS and CDR2 as SASEGT. This CDR3 comprises 15 residues. The CDR3 nucleotides read TGTGCCAGCAGTGAAAGAGGGACAGGGACAGATACGCAGTATTTT. Translating it yields CASSERGTGTDTQYF.

V usage is TRBV3-1 and J usage is TRBJ2-7; D may be TRBD2 (5 bases). Germline assignment: CDR1 LGHDT and CDR2 YNNKEL (reference sequence). V was pared by 1 base and J by 2 bases, with 12 bases between. This CDR3 region has 15 residues. The CDR3 loop reads CASSQGPGRAYEQYF. The CDR3 DNA is TGTGCCAGCAGCCAAGGCCCTGGGAGAGCCTACGAGCAGTACTTC.

The gene calls are TRBV18 and TRBJ2-1; TRBD1 matches at 10 bases. The CDR3 length is 14 residues. The V gene end was trimmed by 7 bases and the J gene end by 2 bases; junction bases not matched to a gene: 2. Per the germline V gene, CDR1 is KGHSH and CDR2 is LQKENI. The CDR3 reads CASLTGGTYNEQFF. DNA for the CDR3: TGTGCCAGCTTGACAGGGGGCACCTACAATGAGCAGTTCTTC.

This clonotype was found many times. This chain links TRBV7-9 with TRBJ2-3, with a possible D match to TRBD2 (5 bases). The germline CDR1 and CDR2 sequences are SEHNR and FQNEAQ (reference sequence). Between the trimmed V and J ends, which lost 0 bases and 3 bases, there was a span of 10 bases. The CDR3 extends over 15 amino acids. The CDR3 bases are TGTGCCAGCAGCTTAGCCGGACTTCTAACAGATACGCAGTATTTT. It codes for CASSLAGLLTDTQYF.

This rearrangement joins TRBV28 to TRBJ1-2; 10 bases map to TRBD1. The CDR3 is made up of 14 amino acids. Germline CDR1 reads MDHEN; CDR2 reads SYDVKM. The V and J ends lost 5 bases and 8 bases, in that order; junction bases with no gene match: 8. The CDR3 reads CASSPRTGGGGYTF. The CDR3 DNA is TGTGCCAGCAGTCCCCGGACAGGGGGAGGAGGCTACACCTTC.

There are many counts of this clonotype. This sequence joins TRBV7-9 and TRBJ2-2; D possibly corresponds to TRBD2 (7 bases). V gave up 1 base and J gave up 5 bases, with 14 bases separating them. The CDR3 length is 16 residues. Germline V gene lookup returns CDR1 SEHNR and CDR2 FQNEAQ (reference sequence). The CDR3 here is CASSLERGARTGELFF. The CDR3 DNA follows: TGTGCCAGCAGCTTAGAACGGGGGGCCCGGACCGGGGAGCTGTTTTTT.

This clonotype was seen at least ten times. Written as DNA, the CDR3 is TGCAGCTCCACCGGGAGTTCCTACACTGAAGCTTTCTTT. The encoded protein is CSSTGSSYTEAFF. This chain uses TRBV29-1 with TRBJ1-1; D not certain. Trimming pared 8 bases from V and 3 bases from J, leaving 16 bases between. Germline V gene lookup returns CDR1 SQVTM and CDR2 ANQGSEA. The CDR3 contains 13 residues.

This clonotype has at least ten counts. The chain is built from TRBV27 and TRBJ1-1; 7 nucleotides match TRBD1. CDR1 and CDR2 (germline): MNHEY, SMNVEV (reference sequence). Trimming took 8 bases from V and 0 from J; bases not matched to a gene: 12. The CDR3 spans 16 residues. The CDR3 reads CASLIRDRLLNTEAFF. CDR3 coding DNA: TGTGCCAGCTTAATCCGGGACAGACTTCTGAACACTGAAGCTTTCTTT.

This clonotype was observed many times. The chain employs TRBV27 and TRBJ1-5; the match to TRBD1 covers 8 bases. This CDR3 spans 14 amino acids. V lost 4 bases, J lost 9 bases, and 8 bases stayed unmatched. CDR1 is MNHEY, CDR2 SMNVEV, per germline (reference sequence). CDR3 sequence (DNA): TGTGCCAGCAGTTCAGACGACAGGGGCGGGCCCCAGCATTTT. This translates into CASSSDDRGGPQHF.

This clonotype has at least ten counts. The chain couples TRBV20-1 to TRBJ1-5; tentative D call: TRBD1 (5 bases). Between the trimmed V and J ends, which lost 5 bases and 1 base, there was a span of 15 bases. Germline V gene lookup returns CDR1 DFQATT and CDR2 SNEGSKA (reference sequence). The CDR3 consists of 15 residues. The CDR3 DNA sequence: TGCAGTGCTCCCGACGGGGGGTACAGCAATCAGCCCCAGCATTTT. Encoded protein: CSAPDGGYSNQPQHF.

CDR3 DNA sequence: TGTGCCACTGGGGGGAATGAGCAGTTCTTC. This translates into CATGGNEQFF. The rearrangement joins TRBV12-3 or TRBV12-4 to TRBJ2-1; D may be TRBD2 (6 bases). The CDR3 length is 10 residues. V lost 10 bases to trimming and J lost 7 bases, with 8 bases between them.

This clonotype was recorded at least ten times. The V gene is TRBV27, the J gene TRBJ2-1; D remains ambiguous. The CDR3 runs to 13 residues. CDR1 is MNHEY, CDR2 SMNVEV, per germline (reference sequence). Trimming stripped 6 bases from V and 0 bases from J, with 6 bases between. CDR3 sequence: CASSVGSYNEQFF. CDR3 bases: TGTGCCAGCAGCGTTGGCTCCTACAATGAGCAGTTCTTC.

This clonotype was observed at least ten times. The rearrangement links TRBV29-1 to TRBJ2-7; the D gene is possibly TRBD2 (6 bases). In germline, CDR1 is SQVTM, CDR2 ANQGSEA. This CDR3 contains 12 residues. The V and J ends lost 7 bases and 4 bases respectively, with 14 bases between them. CDR3 sequence (DNA): TGCAGCGCCCAGACTAGGTCTTACGAGCAGTACTTC. Protein: CSAQTRSYEQYF.

This clonotype was counted at least ten times. The chain combines TRBV28 with TRBJ2-3; 10 nucleotides agree with TRBD2. Germline V gives CDR1 MDHEN, CDR2 SYDVKM. Trimming removed 5 bases from V and 6 bases from J; junction bases left unmatched: 11. The CDR3 loop spans 16 amino acids. The CDR3 region is CASSRPGTSVADTQYF. As DNA, the CDR3 is TGTGCCAGCAGTCGTCCCGGGACTAGCGTGGCCGATACGCAGTATTTT.

The chain joins TRBV19 to TRBJ1-1, with D tentatively TRBD1 (5 bases). Deletions cut 5 bases from V and 4 bases from J, with 17 bases between. This CDR3 is built from 15 residues. Germline V lookup: CDR1 LNHDA, CDR2 SQIVND (reference sequence). This chain's CDR3 is CASSLDAGIGTEAFF. The CDR3 coding sequence is TGTGCCAGTAGTTTGGATGCAGGGATCGGCACTGAAGCTTTCTTT.

This clonotype was picked up many times. The chain uses TRBV7-3 and TRBJ2-2; D not resolved. V lost 0 bases and J lost 1, with 9 bases in between. The CDR3 contains 16 residues. Germline CDR1 and CDR2: SGHTA and FQGTGA. For the CDR3, the DNA is TGTGCCAGCAGCTTAACCCCACTACGGAACACCGGGGAGCTGTTTTTT. Translating gives CASSLTPLRNTGELFF.

This clonotype was observed many times. The genes are TRBV10-2 and TRBJ2-5, with D possibly TRBD1 on 6 matching bases. V dropped 7 bases and J dropped 5 bases, with 17 bases sitting between them. This CDR3 is 14 amino acids long. Germline V gene data show CDR1 as WSHSY and CDR2 as SAAADI. The CDR3 DNA reads as TGCGCCAGCAAGTTCGGGGCAGGGGAGGAGACCCAGTACTTC. Its translation: CASKFGAGEETQYF.

The table lists this clonotype with many counts. The chain is built from TRBV14 and TRBJ1-3; D unresolved. V gave up 1 base and J gave up 7 bases, with 5 bases separating them. The germline CDR1 and CDR2 sequences are SGHDN and FVKESK. This CDR3 is 12 amino acids long. The CDR3: CASSQAANTIYF. CDR3 sequence (DNA): TGTGCCAGCAGCCAAGCAGCCAACACCATATATTTT.

The chain uses TRBV12-3 or TRBV12-4 and TRBJ1-1; maybe TRBD1 (6 bases). The V gene lost 6 bases and the J gene lost 7 bases, with 15 bases spanning the gap. The CDR3 is 13 amino acids. The CDR3 DNA reads TGTGCCAGCAGACCTACAGGGCCCGTTGAAGCTTTCTTT. As protein: CASRPTGPVEAFF.